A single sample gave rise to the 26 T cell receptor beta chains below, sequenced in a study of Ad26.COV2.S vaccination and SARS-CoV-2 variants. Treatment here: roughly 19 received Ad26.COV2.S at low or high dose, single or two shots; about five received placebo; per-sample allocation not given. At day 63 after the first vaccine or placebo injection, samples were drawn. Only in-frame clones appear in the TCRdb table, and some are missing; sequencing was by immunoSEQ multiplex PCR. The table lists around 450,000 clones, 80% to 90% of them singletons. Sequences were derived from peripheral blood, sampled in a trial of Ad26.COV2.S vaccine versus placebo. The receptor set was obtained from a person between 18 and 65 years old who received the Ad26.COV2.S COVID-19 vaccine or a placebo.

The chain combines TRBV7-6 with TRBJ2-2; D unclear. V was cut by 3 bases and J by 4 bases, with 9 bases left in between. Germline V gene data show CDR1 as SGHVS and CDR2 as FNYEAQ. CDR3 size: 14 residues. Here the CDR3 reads CASSLTQLTGELFF. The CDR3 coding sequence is TGTGCCAGCAGCTTGACACAGCTCACCGGGGAGCTGTTTTTT.

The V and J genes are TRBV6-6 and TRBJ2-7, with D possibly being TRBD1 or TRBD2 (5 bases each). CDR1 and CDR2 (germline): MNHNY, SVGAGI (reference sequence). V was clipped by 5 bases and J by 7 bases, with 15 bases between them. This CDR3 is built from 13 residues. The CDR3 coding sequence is TGTGCCAGCAGTAAGGGGACGGCGAGTGAGCAGTACGTC. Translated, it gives CASSKGTASEQYV.

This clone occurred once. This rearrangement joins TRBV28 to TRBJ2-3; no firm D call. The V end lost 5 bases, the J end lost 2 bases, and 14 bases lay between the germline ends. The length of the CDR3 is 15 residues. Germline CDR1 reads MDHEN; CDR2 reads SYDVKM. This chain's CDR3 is CASSRLDLYTDTQYF. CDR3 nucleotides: TGTGCCAGCAGTAGACTTGACTTATACACAGATACGCAGTATTTT.

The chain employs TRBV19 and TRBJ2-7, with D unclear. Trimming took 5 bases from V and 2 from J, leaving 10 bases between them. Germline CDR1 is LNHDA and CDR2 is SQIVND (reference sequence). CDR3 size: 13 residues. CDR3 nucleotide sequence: TGTGCCAGTAGTCGCGGCTCAACCTACGAGCAGTACGTC. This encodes CASSRGSTYEQYV.

The CDR3 here is CASRRRLVSTDTQYF. For the CDR3, the DNA is TGTGCCAGCAGACGACGACTAGTCAGCACAGATACGCAGTATTTT. V gene TRBV28 combines with J gene TRBJ2-3, with TRBD2 as a possible D gene (6 bases). CDR1 is MDHEN and CDR2 is SYDVKM in the germline V gene. Trimming removed 6 bases from V and 0 bases from J, with 13 bases in between. The CDR3 runs 15 residues.

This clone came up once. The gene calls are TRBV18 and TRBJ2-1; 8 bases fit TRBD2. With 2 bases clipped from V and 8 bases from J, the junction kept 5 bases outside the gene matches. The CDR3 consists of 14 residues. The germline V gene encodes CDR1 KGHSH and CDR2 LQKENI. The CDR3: CASSPNGGGDEQFF. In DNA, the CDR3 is TGTGCCAGCTCACCAAACGGGGGGGGCGATGAGCAGTTCTTC.

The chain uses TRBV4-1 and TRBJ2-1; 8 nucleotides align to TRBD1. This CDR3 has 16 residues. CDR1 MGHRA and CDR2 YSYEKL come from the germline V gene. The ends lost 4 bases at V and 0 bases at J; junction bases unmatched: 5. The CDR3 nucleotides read TGCGCCAGCAGCCCGCGGACAGGGAACTCCTACAATGAGCAGTTCTTC. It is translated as CASSPRTGNSYNEQFF.

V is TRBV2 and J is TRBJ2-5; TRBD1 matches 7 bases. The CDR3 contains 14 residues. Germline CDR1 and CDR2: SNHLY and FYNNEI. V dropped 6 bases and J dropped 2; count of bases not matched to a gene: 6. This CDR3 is CASSPNRGQETQYF. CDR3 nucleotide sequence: TGTGCCAGCAGCCCCAACAGGGGTCAAGAGACCCAGTACTTC. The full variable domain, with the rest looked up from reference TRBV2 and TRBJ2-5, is EPEVTQTPSHQVTQMGQEVILRCVPISNHLYFYWYRQILGQKVEFLVSFYNNEISEKSEIFDDQFSVERPDGSNFTLKIRSTKLEDSAMYFCASSPNRGQETQYFGPGTRLLVL.

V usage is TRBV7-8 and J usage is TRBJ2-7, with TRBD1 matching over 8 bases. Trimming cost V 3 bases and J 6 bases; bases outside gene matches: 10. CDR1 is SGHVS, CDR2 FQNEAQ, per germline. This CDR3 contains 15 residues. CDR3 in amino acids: CASSFLLDRAAEQYF. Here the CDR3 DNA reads TGTGCCAGCAGCTTTCTTTTGGACAGGGCGGCCGAGCAGTACTTC.

The CDR3 loop is CASSLAGGKDEQFF. CDR3 nucleotide sequence: TGTGCCAGCTCACTAGCGGGGGGCAAGGATGAGCAGTTCTTC. The chain employs TRBV18 and TRBJ2-1; 10 bases fit TRBD2. Germline V gene sequence: CDR1 KGHSH, CDR2 LQKENI. The junction had 5 bases not matched to a gene; V was cut back by 4 bases and J by 8 bases. There are 14 residues in the CDR3.

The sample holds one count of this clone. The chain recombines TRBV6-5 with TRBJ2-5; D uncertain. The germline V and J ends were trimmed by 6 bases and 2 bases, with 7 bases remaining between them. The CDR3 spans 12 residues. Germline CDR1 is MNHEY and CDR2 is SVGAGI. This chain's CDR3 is CASSTAQETQYF. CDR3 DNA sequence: TGTGCCAGCAGCACAGCACAAGAGACCCAGTACTTC.

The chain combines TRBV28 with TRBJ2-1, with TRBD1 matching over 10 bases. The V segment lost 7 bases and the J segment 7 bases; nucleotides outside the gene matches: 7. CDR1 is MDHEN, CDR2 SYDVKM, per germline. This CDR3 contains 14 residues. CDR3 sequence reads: CASTPADRGNEQFF. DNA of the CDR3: TGTGCCAGCACCCCGGCGGACAGGGGGAATGAGCAGTTCTTC.

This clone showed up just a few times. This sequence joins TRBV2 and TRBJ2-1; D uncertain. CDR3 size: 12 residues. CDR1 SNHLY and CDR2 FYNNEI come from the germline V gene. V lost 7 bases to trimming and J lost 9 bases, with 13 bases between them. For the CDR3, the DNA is TGTGCCAGCACTGATGGTTCCGGTGAGCAGTTCTTC. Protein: CASTDGSGEQFF.

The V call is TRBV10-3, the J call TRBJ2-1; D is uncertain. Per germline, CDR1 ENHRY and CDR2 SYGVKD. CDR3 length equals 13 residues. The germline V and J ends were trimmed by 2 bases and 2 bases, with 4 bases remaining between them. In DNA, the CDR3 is TGTGCCATCAGTGAGGGAGCCTACAATGAGCAGTTCTTC. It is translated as CAISEGAYNEQFF.

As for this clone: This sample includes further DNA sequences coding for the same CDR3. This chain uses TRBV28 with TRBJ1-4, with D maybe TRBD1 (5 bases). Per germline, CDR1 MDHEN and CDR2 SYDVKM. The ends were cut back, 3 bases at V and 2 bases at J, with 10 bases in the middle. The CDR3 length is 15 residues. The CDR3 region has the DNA TGTGCCAGCAGTTTCGGGGGAGCCACTAATGAAAAACTGTTTTTT. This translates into CASSFGGATNEKLFF. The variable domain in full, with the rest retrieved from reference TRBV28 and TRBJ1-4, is DVKVTQSSRYLVKRTGEKVFLECVQDMDHENMFWYRQDPGLGLRLIYFSYDVKMKEKGDIPEGYSVSREKKERFSLILESASTNQTSMYLCASSFGGATNEKLFFGSGTQLSVL.

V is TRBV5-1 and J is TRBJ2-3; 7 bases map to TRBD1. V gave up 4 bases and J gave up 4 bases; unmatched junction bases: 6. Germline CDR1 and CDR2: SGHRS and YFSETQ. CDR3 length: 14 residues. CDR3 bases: TGCGCCAGCAGCCCCCAAGGGGGCGCAGATACGCAGTATTTT. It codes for CASSPQGGADTQYF.

CDR3 amino acids: CAIRSWDEQFF. The CDR3, as DNA: TGTGCCATCAGGTCGTGGGATGAGCAGTTCTTC. The chain is built from TRBV10-3 and TRBJ2-1; no definite D call. Trimming removed 6 bases from V and 8 bases from J, with 8 bases in between. The CDR3 has 11 residues. Germline V gene sequence: CDR1 ENHRY, CDR2 SYGVKD.

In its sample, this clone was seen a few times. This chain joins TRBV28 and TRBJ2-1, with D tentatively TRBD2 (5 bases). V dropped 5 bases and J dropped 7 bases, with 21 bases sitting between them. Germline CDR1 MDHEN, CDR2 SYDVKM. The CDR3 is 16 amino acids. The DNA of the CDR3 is TGTGCCAGCAGTACCCAACTAGTAACCGGCGGAAATGAGCAGTTCTTC. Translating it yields CASSTQLVTGGNEQFF. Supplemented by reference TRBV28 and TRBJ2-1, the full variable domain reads DVKVTQSSRYLVKRTGEKVFLECVQDMDHENMFWYRQDPGLGLRLIYFSYDVKMKEKGDIPEGYSVSREKKERFSLILESASTNQTSMYLCASSTQLVTGGNEQFFGPGTRLTVL.

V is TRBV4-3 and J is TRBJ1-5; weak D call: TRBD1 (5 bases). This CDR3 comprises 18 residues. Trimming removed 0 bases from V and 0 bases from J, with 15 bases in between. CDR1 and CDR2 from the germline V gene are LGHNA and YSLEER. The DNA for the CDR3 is TGCGCCAGCAGCCAAGAGGCCAGGGTTTCTGGTAGCAATCAGCCCCAGCATTTT. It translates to CASSQEARVSGSNQPQHF.

CDR3 in amino acids: CASSRQGSSYEQYF. In nucleotides, the CDR3 is TGTGCCAGCAGTCGACAGGGCAGCTCCTACGAGCAGTACTTC. This chain joins TRBV6-6 and TRBJ2-7; TRBD1 agrees at 7 bases. The junction had 4 bases not matched to a gene; V was cut back by 5 bases and J by 0 bases. Germline CDR1 MNHNY, CDR2 SVGAGI (reference sequence). The CDR3 is made up of 14 amino acids.

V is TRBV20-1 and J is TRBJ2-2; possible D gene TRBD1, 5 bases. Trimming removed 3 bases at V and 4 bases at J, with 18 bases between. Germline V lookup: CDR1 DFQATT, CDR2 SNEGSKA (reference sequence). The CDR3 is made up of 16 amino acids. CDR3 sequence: CSASRPRVYITGELFF. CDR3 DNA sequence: TGCAGTGCTAGTAGGCCCAGGGTGTATATCACCGGGGAGCTGTTTTTT.

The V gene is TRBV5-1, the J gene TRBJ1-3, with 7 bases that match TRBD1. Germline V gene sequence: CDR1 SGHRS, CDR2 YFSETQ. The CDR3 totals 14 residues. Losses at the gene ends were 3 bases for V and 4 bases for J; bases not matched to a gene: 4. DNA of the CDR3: TGCGCCAGCAGCTCGGAGGGGGCAGGAAACACCATATATTTT. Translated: CASSSEGAGNTIYF.

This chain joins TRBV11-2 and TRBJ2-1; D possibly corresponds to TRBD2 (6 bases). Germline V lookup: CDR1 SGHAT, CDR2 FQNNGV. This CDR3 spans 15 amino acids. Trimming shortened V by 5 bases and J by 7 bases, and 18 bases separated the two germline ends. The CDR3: CASSPGRGAGNEQFF. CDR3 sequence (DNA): TGTGCCAGCAGCCCAGGGCGGGGAGCCGGAAATGAGCAGTTCTTC.

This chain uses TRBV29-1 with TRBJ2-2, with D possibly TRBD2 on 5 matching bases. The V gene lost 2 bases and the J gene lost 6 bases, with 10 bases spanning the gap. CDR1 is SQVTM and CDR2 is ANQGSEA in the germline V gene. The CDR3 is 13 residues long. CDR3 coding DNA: TGCAGCGTTGAATGGACTGACCCCGGGGAGCTGTTTTTT. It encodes CSVEWTDPGELFF.

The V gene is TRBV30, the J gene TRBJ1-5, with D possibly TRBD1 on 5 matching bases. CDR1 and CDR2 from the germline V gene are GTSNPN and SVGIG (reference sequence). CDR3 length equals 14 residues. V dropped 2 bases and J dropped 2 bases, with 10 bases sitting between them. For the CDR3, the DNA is TGTGCCTGGAGTCGTACCAGGGGCAATCAGCCCCAGCATTTT. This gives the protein CAWSRTRGNQPQHF.

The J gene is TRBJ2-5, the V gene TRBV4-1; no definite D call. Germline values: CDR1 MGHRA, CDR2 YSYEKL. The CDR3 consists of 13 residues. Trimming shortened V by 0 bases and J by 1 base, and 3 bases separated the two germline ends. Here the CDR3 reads CASSQERQETQYF. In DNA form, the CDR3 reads TGCGCCAGCAGCCAAGAACGCCAAGAGACCCAGTACTTC.